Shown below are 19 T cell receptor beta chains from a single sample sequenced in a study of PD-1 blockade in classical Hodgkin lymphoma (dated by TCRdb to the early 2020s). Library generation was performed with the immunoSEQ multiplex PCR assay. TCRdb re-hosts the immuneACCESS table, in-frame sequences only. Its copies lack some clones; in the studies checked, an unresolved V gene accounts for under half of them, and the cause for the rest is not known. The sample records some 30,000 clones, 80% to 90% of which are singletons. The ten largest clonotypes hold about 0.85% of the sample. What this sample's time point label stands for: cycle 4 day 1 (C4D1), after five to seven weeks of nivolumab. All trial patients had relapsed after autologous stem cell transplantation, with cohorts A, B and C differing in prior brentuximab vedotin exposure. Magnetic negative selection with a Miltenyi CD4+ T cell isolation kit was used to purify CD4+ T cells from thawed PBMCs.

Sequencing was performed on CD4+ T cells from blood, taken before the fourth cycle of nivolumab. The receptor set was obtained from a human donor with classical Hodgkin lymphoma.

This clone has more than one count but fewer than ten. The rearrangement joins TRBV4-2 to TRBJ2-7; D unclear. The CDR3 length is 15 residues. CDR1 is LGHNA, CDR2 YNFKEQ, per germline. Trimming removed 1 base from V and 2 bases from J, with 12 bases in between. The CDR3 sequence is CASSQGRSATYEQYF. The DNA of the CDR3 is TGTGCCAGCAGCCAAGGTCGCTCGGCTACCTACGAGCAGTACTTC.

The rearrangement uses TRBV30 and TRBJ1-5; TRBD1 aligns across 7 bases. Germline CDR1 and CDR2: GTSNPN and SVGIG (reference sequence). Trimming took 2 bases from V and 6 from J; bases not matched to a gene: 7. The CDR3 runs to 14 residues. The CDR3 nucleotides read TGTGCCTGGAGTACCGGGACAGAATTTCAGCCCCAGCATTTT. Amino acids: CAWSTGTEFQPQHF.

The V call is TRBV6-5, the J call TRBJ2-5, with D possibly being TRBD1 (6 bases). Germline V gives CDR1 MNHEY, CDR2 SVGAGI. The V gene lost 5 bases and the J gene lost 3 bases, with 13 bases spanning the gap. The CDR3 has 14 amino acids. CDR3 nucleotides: TGTGCCAGCAGTCTGGGGGCCGTCAAAGAGACCCAGTACTTC. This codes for CASSLGAVKETQYF.

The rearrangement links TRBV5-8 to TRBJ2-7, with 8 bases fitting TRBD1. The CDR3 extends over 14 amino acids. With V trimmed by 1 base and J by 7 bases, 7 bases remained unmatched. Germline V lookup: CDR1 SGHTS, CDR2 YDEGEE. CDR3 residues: CASSLPGGWWEQYF. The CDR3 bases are TGTGCCAGCAGCTTGCCAGGGGGCTGGTGGGAGCAGTACTTC.

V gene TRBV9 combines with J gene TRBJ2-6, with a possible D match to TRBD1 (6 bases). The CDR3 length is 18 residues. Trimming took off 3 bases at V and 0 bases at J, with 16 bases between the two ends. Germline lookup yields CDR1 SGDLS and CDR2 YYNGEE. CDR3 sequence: CASSDRDKPYSGANVLTF. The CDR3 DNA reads TGTGCCAGCAGCGACCGGGACAAACCGTACTCTGGGGCCAACGTCCTGACTTTC.

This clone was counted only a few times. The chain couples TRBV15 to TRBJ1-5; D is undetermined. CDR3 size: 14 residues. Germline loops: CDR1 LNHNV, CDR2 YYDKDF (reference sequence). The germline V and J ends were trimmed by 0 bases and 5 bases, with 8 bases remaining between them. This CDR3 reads CATSREGTHQPQHF. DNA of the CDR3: TGTGCCACCAGCAGAGAGGGAACCCATCAGCCCCAGCATTTT.

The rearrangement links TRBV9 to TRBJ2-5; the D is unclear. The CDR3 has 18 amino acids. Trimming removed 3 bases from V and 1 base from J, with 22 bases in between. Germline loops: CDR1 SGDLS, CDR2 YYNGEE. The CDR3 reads CASSGDLNVPVLQETQYF. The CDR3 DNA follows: TGTGCCAGCAGCGGCGATTTGAACGTCCCCGTACTCCAAGAGACCCAGTACTTC.

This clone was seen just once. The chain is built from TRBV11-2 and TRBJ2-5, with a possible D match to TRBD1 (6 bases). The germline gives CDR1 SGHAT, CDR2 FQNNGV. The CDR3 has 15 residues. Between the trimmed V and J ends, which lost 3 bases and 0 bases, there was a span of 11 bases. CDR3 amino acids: CASSLDSRYQETQYF. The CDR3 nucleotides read TGTGCCAGCAGCTTGGACAGCAGGTACCAAGAGACCCAGTACTTC. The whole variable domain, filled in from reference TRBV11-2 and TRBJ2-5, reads EAGVAQSPRYKIIEKRQSVAFWCNPISGHATLYWYQQILGQGPKLLIQFQNNGVVDDSQLPKDRFSAERLKGVDSTLKIQPAKLEDSAVYLCASSLDSRYQETQYFGPGTRLLVL.

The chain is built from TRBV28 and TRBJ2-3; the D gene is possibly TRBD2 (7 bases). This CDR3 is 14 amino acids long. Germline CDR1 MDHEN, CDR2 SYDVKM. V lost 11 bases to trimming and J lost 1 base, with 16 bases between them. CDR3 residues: CAAGGGAGTDTQYF. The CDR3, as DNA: TGTGCCGCAGGCGGGGGCGCTGGCACAGATACGCAGTATTTT.

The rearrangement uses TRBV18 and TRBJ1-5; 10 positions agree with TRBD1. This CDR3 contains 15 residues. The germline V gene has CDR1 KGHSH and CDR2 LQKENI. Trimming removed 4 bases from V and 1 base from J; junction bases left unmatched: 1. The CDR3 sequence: CASSRQGASNQPQHF. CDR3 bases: TGTGCCAGCTCACGACAGGGGGCAAGCAATCAGCCCCAGCATTTT. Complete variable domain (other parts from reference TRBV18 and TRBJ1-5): NAGVMQNPRHLVRRRGQEARLRCSPMKGHSHVYWYRQLPEEGLKFMVYLQKENIIDESGMPKERFSAEFPKEGPSILRIQQVVRGDSAAYFCASSRQGASNQPQHFGDGTRLSIL.

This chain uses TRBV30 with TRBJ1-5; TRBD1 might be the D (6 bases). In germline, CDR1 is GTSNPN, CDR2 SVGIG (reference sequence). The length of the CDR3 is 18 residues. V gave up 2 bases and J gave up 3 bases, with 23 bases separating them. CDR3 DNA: TGTGCCTGGAGTAACGGGATTGCGGGCCAGGGGTTCAATCAGCCCCAGCATTTT. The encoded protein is CAWSNGIAGQGFNQPQHF.

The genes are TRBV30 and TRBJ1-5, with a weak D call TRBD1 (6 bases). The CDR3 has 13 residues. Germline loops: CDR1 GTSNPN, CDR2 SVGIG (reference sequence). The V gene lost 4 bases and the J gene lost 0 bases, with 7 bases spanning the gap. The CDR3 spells CAWTGDSNQPQHF. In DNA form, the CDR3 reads TGTGCCTGGACAGGGGATAGCAATCAGCCCCAGCATTTT.

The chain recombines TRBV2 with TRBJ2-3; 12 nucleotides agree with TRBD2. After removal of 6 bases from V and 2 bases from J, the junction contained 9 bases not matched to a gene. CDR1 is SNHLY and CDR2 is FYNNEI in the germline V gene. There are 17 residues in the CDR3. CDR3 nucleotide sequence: TGTGCCAGCAGAACTTGGACTAGCGGGGTGAACACAGATACGCAGTATTTT. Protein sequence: CASRTWTSGVNTDTQYF.

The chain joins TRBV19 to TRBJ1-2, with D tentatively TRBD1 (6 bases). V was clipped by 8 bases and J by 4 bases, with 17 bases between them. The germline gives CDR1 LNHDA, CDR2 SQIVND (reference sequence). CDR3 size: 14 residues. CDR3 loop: CASSRGPLGYGYTF. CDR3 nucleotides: TGTGCCAGTTCCAGGGGCCCCCTTGGCTATGGCTACACCTTC.

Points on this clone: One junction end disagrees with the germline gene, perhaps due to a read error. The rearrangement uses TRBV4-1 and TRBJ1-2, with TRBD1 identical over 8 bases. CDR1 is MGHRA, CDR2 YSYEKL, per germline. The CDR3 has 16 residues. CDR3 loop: CASTQDRDRTFYGYTF. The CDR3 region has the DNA TGCGCCAGCACCCAAGATCGGGACAGGACCTTCTATGGCTACACCTTC.

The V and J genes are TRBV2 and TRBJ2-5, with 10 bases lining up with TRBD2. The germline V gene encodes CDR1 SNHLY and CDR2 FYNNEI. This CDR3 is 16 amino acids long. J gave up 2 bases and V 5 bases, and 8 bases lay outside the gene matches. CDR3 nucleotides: TGTGCCAGCAGTCCTGGGCTAGCGGGGGTACAAGAGACCCAGTACTTC. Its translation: CASSPGLAGVQETQYF. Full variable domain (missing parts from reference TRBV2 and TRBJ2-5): EPEVTQTPSHQVTQMGQEVILRCVPISNHLYFYWYRQILGQKVEFLVSFYNNEISEKSEIFDDQFSVERPDGSNFTLKIRSTKLEDSAMYFCASSPGLAGVQETQYFGPGTRLLVL.

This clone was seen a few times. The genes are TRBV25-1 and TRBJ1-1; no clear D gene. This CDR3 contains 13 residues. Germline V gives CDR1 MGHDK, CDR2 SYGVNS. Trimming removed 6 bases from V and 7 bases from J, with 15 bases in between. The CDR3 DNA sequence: TGTGCCAGCAGACGTACTAGGGTTGGTGAAGCTTTCTTT. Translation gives CASRRTRVGEAFF.

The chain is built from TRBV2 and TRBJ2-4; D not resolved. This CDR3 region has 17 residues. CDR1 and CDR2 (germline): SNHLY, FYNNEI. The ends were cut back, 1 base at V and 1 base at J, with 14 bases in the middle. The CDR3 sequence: CASSEEFIRKAKNIQYF. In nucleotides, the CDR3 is TGTGCCAGCAGTGAAGAATTCATTAGGAAGGCCAAAAACATTCAGTACTTC.

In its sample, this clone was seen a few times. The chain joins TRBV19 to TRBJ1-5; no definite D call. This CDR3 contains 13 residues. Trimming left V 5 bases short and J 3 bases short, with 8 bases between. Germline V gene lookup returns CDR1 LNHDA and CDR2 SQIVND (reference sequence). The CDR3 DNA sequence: TGTGCCAGTAGTTCTAGACTCAATCAGCCCCAGCATTTT. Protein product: CASSSRLNQPQHF.